These T cell receptor beta chains were read from a single sample in a study of T-cell reconstitution after alpha-beta-depleted transplantation in children. TCRdb analysed the PCR reads with MiXCR anew, one entry per CDR3 protein. The data show around 180,000 distinct CDR3 sequences, approximately 12% seen once. The input for sequencing was PBMCs, taken before TCRalphabeta/CD19-depleted stem cell transplant. All receptors derive from a boy younger than 10 with acute myeloid leukemia, due to receive a stem cell transplant. Both conserved end residues are part of each CDR3. Each record gives: V gene, clone size, J gene, D gene, CDR3 protein, CDR3 DNA. A D gene is named only where the DNA matches it firmly. A row's size may be missing; if present it is once, few, many or a size class.

TRBV5-1	many	TRBJ2-5	-	CASSYFPGREQETQYF	TGCGCCAGCAGCTATTTTCCGGGACGGGAACAAGAGACCCAGTACTTC
TRBV12-3/TRBV12-4	many	TRBJ2-3	TRBD2	CASSPSGRATDTQYF	TGTGCCAGCAGCCCGAGCGGGAGGGCCACAGATACGCAGTATTTT
TRBV29-1	many	TRBJ1-1	TRBD1	CQGGQGDTEAFF	TGCCAGGGAGGACAGGGTGACACTGAAGCTTTCTTT
TRBV15	many	TRBJ2-1	TRBD1	CATSRVGTANEQFF	TGTGCCACCAGCAGAGTTGGGACAGCTAATGAGCAGTTCTTC
TRBV4-2	many	TRBJ2-3	-	CASSLDRGGSGDTQYF	TGTGCCAGCAGCCTTGATAGGGGGGGGAGCGGAGATACGCAGTATTTT
TRBV20-1	many	TRBJ1-1	-	CSASSPDRDTEAFF	TGCAGTGCTAGCTCTCCTGATAGGGACACTGAAGCTTTCTTT
TRBV5-4	many	TRBJ2-1	-	CASSWPRLGPESSYNEQFF	TGTGCCAGCAGCTGGCCGAGACTAGGGCCGGAAAGCTCCTACAATGAGCAGTTCTTC
TRBV7-2	many	TRBJ2-7	TRBD2	CASSLAGSGKRTEQYF	TGTGCCAGCAGCTTAGCGGGTAGCGGGAAAAGGACCGAGCAGTACTTC
TRBV20-1	many	TRBJ2-1	TRBD1	CSARAVDRGRDEQFF	TGCAGTGCTAGAGCCGTCGACAGGGGGAGGGATGAGCAGTTCTTC
TRBV2	many	TRBJ1-5	-	CASSPTGAREQPQHF	TGTGCCAGCAGTCCGACCGGGGCCAGAGAGCAGCCCCAGCATTTT
TRBV7-9	many	TRBJ2-6	-	CASSPTGVSGANVLTF	TGTGCCAGCAGCCCCACAGGAGTTTCTGGGGCCAACGTCCTGACTTTC
TRBV11-3	-	TRBJ2-3	-	CASSHPGTAGPRAQYF	TGTGCCAGCAGCCACCCGGGGACGGCCGGGCCGAGAGCGCAGTATTTT
TRBV19	-	TRBJ1-2	TRBD1	CASSQISGTGGGGYTF	TGTGCCAGTAGCCAAATAAGCGGGACAGGCGGTGGTGGCTACACCTTC
TRBV24-1	few	TRBJ1-2	-	CATSAPGVGYTF	TGTGCCACCAGTGCCCCGGGGGTCGGCTACACCTTC
TRBV4-2	many	TRBJ2-3	-	CASSQVGTDTQYF	TGTGCCAGCAGCCAAGTAGGGACAGATACGCAGTATTTT
TRBV7-9	many	TRBJ2-7	-	CASSLAGSEQYF	TGTGCCAGCAGCTTAGCCGGAAGCGAGCAGTACTTC
TRBV24-1	many	TRBJ2-5	-	CATSDWTTDPMGETQYF	TGTGCCACCAGTGATTGGACGACAGACCCGATGGGAGAGACCCAGTACTTC
TRBV15	many	TRBJ1-1	-	CATSSPAGNTEAFF	TGTGCCACCAGCAGCCCGGCGGGGAACACTGAAGCTTTCTTT
TRBV29-1	many	TRBJ2-1	-	CSVSGTTNEQFF	TGCAGCGTTTCAGGGACCACCAATGAGCAGTTCTTC
TRBV12-3/TRBV12-4	many	TRBJ2-1	-	CASTREYNEQFF	TGTGCCAGCACCCGGGAGTACAATGAGCAGTTCTTC
TRBV11-2	-	TRBJ2-7	-	CASSLMGFEQYF	TGTGCCAGCAGCCTTATGGGATTCGAGCAGTACTTC
TRBV7-9	many	TRBJ2-7	TRBD2	CASSLLAGGPKYEQYF	TGTGCCAGCAGCCTACTAGCGGGAGGGCCAAAGTACGAGCAGTACTTC
TRBV19	few	TRBJ2-5	-	CASSTGLRRETQYF	TGTGCCAGTAGTACCGGACTAAGGCGAGAGACCCAGTACTTC
TRBV29-1	many	TRBJ2-2	-	CSVEDLSSTGELFF	TGCAGCGTTGAAGATCTTAGCAGCACCGGGGAGCTGTTTTTT
TRBV5-1	many	TRBJ2-3	-	CASSLGQSTDMQYF	TGCGCCAGCAGCTTAGGACAGAGCACAGATATGCAGTATTTT
TRBV6-6	many	TRBJ1-1	-	CATQDLNTEAFF	TGTGCCACCCAGGACCTTAACACTGAAGCTTTCTTT
TRBV28	many	TRBJ2-3	-	CASSLEPEGGVTQYF	TGTGCCAGCAGTTTGGAGCCGGAGGGGGGGGTTACGCAGTATTTT
TRBV6-1	many	TRBJ1-2	-	CASEHSSNYGYTF	TGTGCCAGCGAACACAGTTCTAACTATGGCTACACCTTC
TRBV5-1	many	TRBJ2-3	-	CASRDGGKGDTQYF	TGCGCCAGCAGAGACGGCGGGAAAGGAGATACGCAGTATTTT
TRBV20-1	many	TRBJ2-5	-	CSALTGSPETQYF	TGCAGTGCCCTTACAGGGTCCCCGGAGACCCAGTACTTC
TRBV12-3/TRBV12-4	many	TRBJ2-3	TRBD1	CASSPDRGPTDTQYF	TGTGCCAGCAGTCCAGACAGGGGGCCTACAGATACGCAGTATTTT
TRBV6-5	many	TRBJ2-2	TRBD2	CASSGLAGVYTGELFF	TGTGCCAGCAGCGGCCTAGCGGGGGTTTACACCGGGGAGCTGTTTTTT
TRBV20-1	many	TRBJ2-3	TRBD2	CSAPGGGALTQYF	TGCAGTGCTCCCGGCGGGGGGGCCTTAACGCAGTATTTT
TRBV7-9	many	TRBJ2-5	-	CASSRTELATQYF	TGTGCCAGCAGCCGGACAGAGTTGGCGACCCAGTACTTC
TRBV5-1	many	TRBJ2-3	-	CASSLQKDEDTQYF	TGCGCCAGCAGCTTGCAAAAGGATGAGGATACGCAGTATTTT
TRBV7-8	many	TRBJ1-2	-	CASSDYRKGYTF	TGTGCCAGCAGCGACTACAGGAAAGGCTACACCTTC
TRBV11-2	many	TRBJ2-7	TRBD1	CASSVTLQGARNEQYF	TGTGCCAGCAGCGTAACCCTACAGGGGGCTCGGAACGAGCAGTACTTC
TRBV3-1	-	TRBJ2-3	TRBD2	CATSQLAGGPTDTQYF	TGTGCCACCTCCCAACTAGCGGGGGGGCCCACAGATACGCAGTATTTT
TRBV6-5	-	TRBJ2-1	TRBD1	CASSIPGGTEQFF	TGTGCCAGCAGTATCCCAGGGGGCACTGAGCAGTTCTTC
TRBV20-1	many	TRBJ2-1	-	CSATRSGGPRVLNEQFF	TGCAGTGCCACTAGGTCCGGGGGCCCCAGGGTCCTCAATGAGCAGTTCTTC
TRBV7-6	many	TRBJ1-6	-	CASSLDVSSYNSPLHF	TGTGCCAGCAGCTTAGACGTCAGCTCCTATAATTCACCCCTCCACTTT
TRBV20-1	many	TRBJ1-1	-	CSARDAPEAFF	TGCAGTGCTAGAGATGCCCCTGAAGCTTTCTTT
TRBV5-1	many	TRBJ2-2	-	CASSQPGTGELFF	TGCGCCAGCAGCCAGCCGGGCACCGGGGAGCTGTTTTTT
TRBV7-9	many	TRBJ2-1	TRBD2	CASSAQLAGSSYNEQFF	TGTGCCAGCAGCGCCCAACTAGCGGGATCCTCCTACAATGAGCAGTTCTTC
TRBV20-1	many	TRBJ1-5	-	CSAEDDNQPQHF	TGCAGTGCTGAAGACGACAATCAGCCCCAGCATTTT
TRBV29-1	many	TRBJ2-1	TRBD1	CSVPGTAYNEQFF	TGCAGCGTTCCCGGGACAGCCTACAATGAGCAGTTCTTC
TRBV7-8	many	TRBJ1-1	-	CASSLDLTAGTEAFF	TGTGCCAGCAGCTTAGATCTAACGGCGGGCACTGAAGCTTTCTTT
TRBV2	many	TRBJ1-6	TRBD1	CASSGDREMISYNSPLHF	TGTGCCAGCAGTGGGGACAGGGAAATGATATCCTATAATTCACCCCTCCACTTT
TRBV14	-	TRBJ2-1	-	CASSQDWGNEQFF	TGTGCCAGCAGCCAAGATTGGGGAAATGAGCAGTTCTTC
TRBV5-1	many	TRBJ2-4	TRBD1	CASSLAGQGKNIQYF	TGCGCCAGCAGCTTGGCAGGACAGGGCAAAAACATTCAGTACTTC
TRBV2	many	TRBJ1-6	-	CASSQDYNSPLHF	TGTGCCAGCAGCCAGGATTATAATTCACCCCTCCACTTT
TRBV27	few	TRBJ2-1	-	CASSFPGDEQFF	TGTGCCAGCAGTTTCCCGGGGGATGAGCAGTTCTTC
TRBV27	-	TRBJ2-5	-	CASSFFRTEQETQYF	TGTGCCAGCAGTTTTTTCCGAACCGAGCAAGAGACCCAGTACTTC
TRBV7-9	many	TRBJ1-1	-	CASSLVGRVNTEAFF	TGTGCCAGCAGCTTAGTGGGACGGGTGAACACTGAAGCTTTCTTT
TRBV4-1	many	TRBJ1-2	-	CASSPPGTSYGYTF	TGCGCCAGCAGCCCACCTGGCACCAGCTATGGCTACACCTTC
TRBV5-1	many	TRBJ2-5	-	CASKGQTGETQYF	TGCGCCAGCAAAGGACAGACGGGGGAGACCCAGTACTTC
TRBV6-5	many	TRBJ2-5	TRBD2	CASSYSHQRGPQETQYF	TGTGCCAGCAGTTACTCCCACCAGCGGGGGCCCCAAGAGACCCAGTACTTC
TRBV20-1	many	TRBJ1-3	-	CSASGAGGFSGNTIYF	TGCAGTGCTAGTGGAGCGGGGGGATTTTCTGGAAACACCATATATTTT
TRBV27	many	TRBJ2-7	-	CAVGFGGSYEQYF	TGTGCCGTAGGGTTCGGGGGCTCCTACGAGCAGTACTTC